These 30 T cell receptor beta chains were sequenced from one sample in a study of long-term antiretroviral therapy in people with HIV (dated by TCRdb to the early 2020s). The immunoSEQ hsTCRB v3.0 assay was used at survey level resolution for TRB variable region sequencing. In TCRdb, the immuneACCESS table is reduced to in-frame sequences with V and J assigned. These tables do not hold every clone; where another copy was compared, an unresolved V gene accounts for under half, and the others remain unexplained. A total of about 16,000 clones appear in this sample, about 71% of them only once. Of the sample, roughly 15% is held by the ten largest clones. The material sequenced was unsorted PBMCs, taken 1.5 years before starting antiretroviral therapy. Receptors were obtained from a woman aged 50 to 65 with HIV.

This clone was picked up a small number of times. The chain has TRBV7-6 and TRBJ1-1; weak D call: TRBD1 (6 bases). Germline CDR1 and CDR2: SGHVS and FNYEAQ. The CDR3 runs 14 residues. The V end lost 2 bases, the J end lost 1 base, and 8 bases lay between the germline ends. Here the CDR3 DNA reads TGTGCCAGCAGCTTATCCAGGGGGAACACTGAAGCTTTCTTT. Amino acid sequence: CASSLSRGNTEAFF.

This clone has only a few counts. The genes are TRBV7-6 and TRBJ1-2; D is possibly TRBD1 (6 bases). Germline CDR1 reads SGHVS; CDR2 reads FNYEAQ. The V end lost 4 bases, the J end lost 8 bases, and 20 bases lay between the germline ends. The length of the CDR3 is 15 residues. CDR3 loop: CASSSSLGGRHGYTF. As DNA, the CDR3 is TGTGCCAGCAGCTCCTCCCTCGGGGGGCGGCACGGCTACACCTTC.

The V gene is TRBV27, the J gene TRBJ1-1; 8 bases agree with TRBD1. Trimming at V came to 6 bases and at J to 1 base, leaving 10 bases not matched to a gene. This CDR3 is 16 amino acids long. Germline values: CDR1 MNHEY, CDR2 SMNVEV (reference sequence). The DNA for the CDR3 is TGTGCCAGCAGCCCCGGACAGGGCTATTGGAACACTGAAGCTTTCTTT. As protein: CASSPGQGYWNTEAFF.

DNA of the CDR3: TGTGCCAGCAGCTTCTCCGGGGGGTTCAGTGAGCAGTTCTTC. Encoded protein: CASSFSGGFSEQFF. The chain recombines TRBV27 with TRBJ2-1; 7 bases are a match to TRBD2. V lost 6 bases and J lost 9; bases outside the gene matches: 11. The CDR3 spans 14 residues. Germline values: CDR1 MNHEY, CDR2 SMNVEV (reference sequence).

The chain has TRBV30 and TRBJ1-1; 7 positions agree with TRBD1. Germline V gives CDR1 GTSNPN, CDR2 SVGIG (reference sequence). The CDR3 totals 13 residues. J gave up 8 bases and V 3 bases, and 9 bases lay outside the gene matches. The CDR3 protein is CAWSETGKSEAFF. The DNA of the CDR3 is TGTGCCTGGAGCGAGACAGGGAAATCCGAAGCTTTCTTT.

CDR3 nucleotide sequence: TGTGCCAGCAGCCCCAGACAGGGCTACGAGCAGTACTTC. It is translated as CASSPRQGYEQYF. This rearrangement joins TRBV7-3 to TRBJ2-7, with TRBD1 identical over 7 bases. The CDR3 sequence is 13 residues long. In germline, CDR1 is SGHTA, CDR2 FQGTGA. V lost 5 bases and J lost 3; bases outside the gene matches: 4.

This chain links TRBV5-1 with TRBJ1-3, with unresolved D. Germline-derived CDR1 and CDR2 are SGHRS and YFSETQ. This CDR3 spans 14 amino acids. Between the trimmed V and J ends, which lost 0 bases and 3 bases, there was a span of 7 bases. The CDR3 nucleotides are TGCGCCAGCAGCTTGGAACAGTTTGGAAACACCATATATTTT. Translating gives CASSLEQFGNTIYF.

This clone was found a few times. V gene TRBV27 combines with J gene TRBJ1-2; 10 nucleotides match TRBD1. Germline CDR1 MNHEY, CDR2 SMNVEV (reference sequence). The V and J ends lost 6 bases and 5 bases, in that order; junction bases with no gene match: 3. The CDR3 consists of 13 residues. In nucleotides, the CDR3 is TGTGCCAGCAGGGGGACAGGGGATTATGGCTACACCTTC. Translating it yields CASRGTGDYGYTF.

This clone came up once. J is TRBJ1-6 and V is TRBV30, with TRBD1 identical over 10 bases. CDR3 size: 14 residues. Germline V gene lookup returns CDR1 GTSNPN and CDR2 SVGIG (reference sequence). Trimming took 2 bases from V and 8 from J; bases not matched to a gene: 3. CDR3 region: CAWSSGQGYSPLHF. CDR3 coding DNA: TGTGCCTGGAGTTCGGGACAGGGGTATTCACCCCTCCACTTT.

The chain combines TRBV4-2 with TRBJ2-2; the match to TRBD2 covers 7 bases. V shed 0 bases, J shed 5 bases, and the junction held 6 bases outside the gene matches. This CDR3 has 16 residues. Germline-derived CDR1 and CDR2 are LGHNA and YNFKEQ. DNA for the CDR3: TGTGCCAGCAGCCAAGAAAGCGGGCGGGGGACCGGGGAGCTGTTTTTT. Residues: CASSQESGRGTGELFF.

The J gene is TRBJ1-3, the V gene TRBV30; tentatively, D is TRBD1 (5 bases). Trimming pared 3 bases from V and 4 bases from J, leaving 10 bases between. The CDR3 extends over 13 amino acids. Germline V CDR1 and CDR2: GTSNPN, SVGIG (reference sequence). The CDR3 nucleotides read TGTGCCTGGAGGGGGGACTCGGGAAACACCATATATTTT. It encodes CAWRGDSGNTIYF.

The chain has TRBV27 and TRBJ2-1; TRBD1 agrees at 7 bases. With V trimmed by 8 bases and J by 6 bases, 4 bases remained unmatched. Germline V lookup: CDR1 MNHEY, CDR2 SMNVEV (reference sequence). The CDR3 extends over 12 amino acids. The DNA of the CDR3 is TGTGCCAGCTATGACAGGGCCAATGAGCAGTTCTTC. It is translated as CASYDRANEQFF.

The chain carries TRBV30 and TRBJ2-3; TRBD1 might be the D (6 bases). V dropped 1 base and J dropped 1 base, with 12 bases sitting between them. Germline-derived CDR1 and CDR2 are GTSNPN and SVGIG (reference sequence). The CDR3 has 15 amino acids. The CDR3 loop reads CAWSAGRGRTDTQYF. The DNA for the CDR3 is TGTGCCTGGAGTGCAGGCAGGGGCCGCACAGATACGCAGTATTTT.

The rearrangement joins TRBV27 to TRBJ1-6, with 11 bases matching TRBD1. After removal of 4 bases from V and 7 bases from J, the junction contained 6 bases not matched to a gene. The CDR3 has 16 amino acids. In germline, CDR1 is MNHEY, CDR2 SMNVEV (reference sequence). The CDR3 here is CASSWGTGGRNSPLHF. DNA of the CDR3: TGTGCCAGCAGTTGGGGGACAGGGGGGAGGAATTCACCCCTCCACTTT.

The chain uses TRBV7-2 and TRBJ2-5; 14 nucleotides agree with TRBD2. In germline, CDR1 is SGHTA, CDR2 FQGNSA. The CDR3 extends over 16 amino acids. Losses at the gene ends were 5 bases for V and 2 bases for J; bases not matched to a gene: 4. The CDR3 DNA reads as TGTGCCAGCAGCCCAAGACTAGCGGGGGGGCAAGAGACCCAGTACTTC. It is translated as CASSPRLAGGQETQYF. Using reference TRBV7-2 and TRBJ2-5 for the parts outside the CDR3, the full variable domain is GAGVSQSPSNKVTEKGKDVELRCDPISGHTALYWYRQSLGQGLEFLIYFQGNSAPDKSGLPSDRFSAERTGGSVSTLTIQRTQQEDSAVYLCASSPRLAGGQETQYFGPGTRLLVL.

This clone appeared a few times. In DNA, the CDR3 is TGCGCCAGCAGCCACCAGGGGCCGAACACTGAAGCTTTCTTT. Its protein product is CASSHQGPNTEAFF. The chain carries TRBV4-1 and TRBJ1-1, with D possibly matching TRBD1 (6 bases). The CDR3 spans 14 residues. The germline V gene has CDR1 MGHRA and CDR2 YSYEKL. V lost 3 bases, J lost 1 base, and 9 bases lay in between.

This clone was counted between two and nine times. This chain connects TRBV20-1 to TRBJ1-2; D is undetermined. The CDR3 consists of 10 residues. CDR1 is DFQATT, CDR2 SNEGSKA, per germline (reference sequence). V lost 4 bases to trimming and J lost 6 bases, with 6 bases between them. CDR3 region: CSAIGDGYTF. The CDR3 DNA reads TGCAGTGCTATCGGGGATGGCTACACCTTC.

By sample share, this clone is medium-sized. J is TRBJ2-3 and V is TRBV12-5, with D uncertain. V lost 1 base and J 0 bases, leaving 2 bases between the germline ends. Germline CDR1 and CDR2: LGHNT and FRNRAP. The CDR3 sequence is 13 residues long. Here the CDR3 reads CASGLDSTDTQYF. The CDR3 DNA follows: TGTGCTAGTGGTTTGGACAGCACAGATACGCAGTATTTT.

V and J are TRBV5-6 and TRBJ2-5; D not resolved. This CDR3 has 17 residues. Per the germline V gene, CDR1 is SGHDT and CDR2 is YYEEEE. Trimming stripped 0 bases from V and 2 bases from J, with 17 bases between. The CDR3 bases are TGTGCCAGCAGCTTGGCCTCGGTTCTCGGGCAACAAGAGACCCAGTACTTC. Translation gives CASSLASVLGQQETQYF.

V is TRBV4-2 and J is TRBJ2-1, with 9 bases identical to TRBD2. Germline V gives CDR1 LGHNA, CDR2 YNFKEQ. The J segment lost 5 bases and the V segment lost 1 base, leaving 12 bases of the junction unmatched. The CDR3 has 18 residues. The CDR3 protein is CASSQARAGGPTHNEQFF. For the CDR3, the DNA is TGTGCCAGCAGCCAAGCGCGGGCGGGGGGGCCGACTCACAATGAGCAGTTCTTC.

The V gene is TRBV15, the J gene TRBJ2-7; D call uncertain. The CDR3 is made up of 15 amino acids. V was trimmed by 4 bases and J by 2 bases, leaving 15 bases between them. Germline CDR1 and CDR2: LNHNV and YYDKDF (reference sequence). The CDR3 sequence: CATSISGPSPYEQYF. CDR3 in DNA: TGTGCCACCAGCATCTCCGGACCATCCCCCTACGAGCAGTACTTC. The variable domain in full, completed from reference TRBV15 and TRBJ2-7, reads DAMVIQNPRYQVTQFGKPVTLSCSQTLNHNVMYWYQQKSSQAPKLLFHYYDKDFNNEADTPDNFQSRRPNTSFCFLDIRSPGLGDTAMYLCATSISGPSPYEQYFGPGTRLTVT.

The chain combines TRBV4-2 with TRBJ1-3; D is unresolved. The V end lost 1 base, the J end lost 6 bases, and 13 bases lay between the germline ends. The V gene's germline CDR1 is LGHNA and CDR2 YNFKEQ. The CDR3 consists of 15 residues. In DNA, the CDR3 is TGTGCCAGCAGCCAAGGCCCGCCAGCTCAAAACACCATATATTTT. It specifies CASSQGPPAQNTIYF.

CDR3 amino acids: CASRLGGGAWETQYF. In DNA form, the CDR3 reads TGTGCCAGCCGTCTAGGCGGGGGGGCCTGGGAGACCCAGTACTTC. V and J are TRBV19 and TRBJ2-5; 9 bases line up with TRBD2. Losses at the gene ends were 9 bases for V and 5 bases for J; bases not matched to a gene: 13. The CDR3 covers 15 residues. The germline V gene encodes CDR1 LNHDA and CDR2 SQIVND (reference sequence).

This chain uses TRBV30 with TRBJ1-1, with TRBD1 matching over 7 bases. CDR1 is GTSNPN, CDR2 SVGIG, per germline (reference sequence). The length of the CDR3 is 12 residues. Trimming removed 2 bases from V and 10 bases from J; junction bases left unmatched: 7. Here the CDR3 DNA reads TGTGCCTGGAGTAAAAACAGGGGTGCAGCTTTCTTT. Its protein product is CAWSKNRGAAFF.

This chain connects TRBV9 to TRBJ2-1; no clear D. The V and J ends lost 2 bases and 7 bases respectively, with 7 bases between them. Germline loops: CDR1 SGDLS, CDR2 YYNGEE. CDR3 length equals 12 residues. Here the CDR3 DNA reads TGTGCCAGCAGCGTGGACGAGAATGAGCAGTTCTTC. It encodes CASSVDENEQFF.

This chain joins TRBV4-1 and TRBJ1-6, with D maybe TRBD1 (6 bases). This CDR3 region has 15 residues. The germline gives CDR1 MGHRA, CDR2 YSYEKL. The V end was cut by 4 bases, the J end by 6 bases, with 13 bases between. The CDR3 is CASSLQGRVNSPLHF. In nucleotides, the CDR3 is TGCGCCAGCAGCCTACAGGGTAGAGTTAATTCACCCCTCCACTTT.

This sequence joins TRBV27 and TRBJ2-7; no firm D call. CDR1 is MNHEY and CDR2 is SMNVEV in the germline V gene (reference sequence). The CDR3 has 13 amino acids. Trimming shortened V by 2 bases and J by 3 bases, and 8 bases separated the two germline ends. This chain's CDR3 is CASSLGVDYEQYF. CDR3 nucleotide sequence: TGTGCCAGCAGTTTAGGGGTGGACTACGAGCAGTACTTC.

The chain combines TRBV27 with TRBJ2-2, with a tentative D call TRBD2 (6 bases). The CDR3 is 12 amino acids. The germline V gene encodes CDR1 MNHEY and CDR2 SMNVEV (reference sequence). V lost 9 bases and J 6 bases, leaving 11 bases between the germline ends. The CDR3 DNA is TGTGCCAGTAGATGGGGGGCCGGGGAGCTGTTTTTT. Translation: CASRWGAGELFF.

The V and J genes are TRBV30 and TRBJ1-5, with D maybe TRBD1 (5 bases). Germline V gives CDR1 GTSNPN, CDR2 SVGIG (reference sequence). This CDR3 spans 12 amino acids. Deletions cut 5 bases from V and 8 bases from J, with 13 bases between. The CDR3 DNA sequence: TGTGCCTGGGGGACCGCCTCAGAGCCCCAGCATTTT. Protein: CAWGTASEPQHF.

The chain couples TRBV2 to TRBJ2-7, with D perhaps given as TRBD1 or TRBD2 (6 bases each). V was shortened by 2 bases and J by 2 bases, with 16 bases between the two germline ends. This CDR3 contains 16 residues. Germline CDR1 SNHLY, CDR2 FYNNEI. The CDR3 is CASSEWGAGETYEQYV. CDR3 in DNA: TGTGCCAGCAGTGAATGGGGGGCGGGTGAAACCTACGAGCAGTACGTC.